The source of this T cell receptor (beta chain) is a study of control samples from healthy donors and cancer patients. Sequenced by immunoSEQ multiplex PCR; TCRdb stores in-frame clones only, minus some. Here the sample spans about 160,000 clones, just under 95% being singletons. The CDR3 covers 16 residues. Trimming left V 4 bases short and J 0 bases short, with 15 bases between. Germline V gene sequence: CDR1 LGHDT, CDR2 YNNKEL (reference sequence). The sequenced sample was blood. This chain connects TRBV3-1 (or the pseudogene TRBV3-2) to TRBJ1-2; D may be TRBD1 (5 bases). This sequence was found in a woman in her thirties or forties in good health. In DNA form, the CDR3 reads TGTGCCAGCAGCCCCTTGCCGGGGGGGACTAACTATGGCTACACCTTC. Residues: CASSPLPGGTNYGYTF.